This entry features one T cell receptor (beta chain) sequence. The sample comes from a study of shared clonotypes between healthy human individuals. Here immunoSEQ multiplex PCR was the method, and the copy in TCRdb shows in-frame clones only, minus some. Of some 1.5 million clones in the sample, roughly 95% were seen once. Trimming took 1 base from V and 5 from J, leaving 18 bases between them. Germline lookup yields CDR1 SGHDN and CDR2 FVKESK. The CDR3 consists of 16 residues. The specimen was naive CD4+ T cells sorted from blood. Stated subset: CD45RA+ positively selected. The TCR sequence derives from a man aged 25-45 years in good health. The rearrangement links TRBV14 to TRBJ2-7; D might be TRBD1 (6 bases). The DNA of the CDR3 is TGTGCCAGCAGCCAAGTTACAGGGTCCCCTCGCGACGAGCAGTACTTC. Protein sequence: CASSQVTGSPRDEQYF. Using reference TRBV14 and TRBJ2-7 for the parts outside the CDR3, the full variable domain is EAGVTQFPSHSVIEKGQTVTLRCDPISGHDNLYWYRRVMGKEIKFLLHFVKESKQDESGMPNNRFLAERTGGTYSTLKVQPAELEDSGVYFCASSQVTGSPRDEQYFGPGTRLTVT.